This TCR beta chain was sequenced in a study of blood T cell repertoires in COVID-19. The overall study: Samples representing acute and convalescent COVID-19 were sourced from the United States, Italy and Spain. T cells, B-cell-depleted T cells, or PBMCs supplied cDNA or gDNA.

Authors' analysis steps: Counts of nucleated cells, estimated from reference gene primer amplification, were obtained. Repertoires were generated with immunoSEQ multiplex PCR, while TCRdb's copy carries only in-frame clones and drops some. Clone size and V and J calls were adopted from that table, with D and trimming inferred from the DNA. This table holds 200,000 to 300,000 clones, roughly nine tenths found once. The J segment lost 3 bases and the V segment lost 5 bases, leaving 8 bases of the junction unmatched. The CDR3 consists of 15 residues. Germline V CDR1 and CDR2: SGHAT, FQNNGV. This receptor was identified in a man aged 18 to 29 with active or convalescent COVID-19. This chain connects TRBV11-2 to TRBJ1-1; 8 bases fit TRBD1. The sequenced sample consisted of peripheral blood. This CDR3 reads CASSPGDRSYTEAFF. The CDR3 coding sequence is TGTGCCAGCAGCCCCGGGGACAGGTCTTACACTGAAGCTTTCTTT.